Following are 10 T cell receptor beta chains from one sample sequenced in a study of immune heterogeneity within non-small cell lung tumors. Multiplex PCR amplified the TCR beta CDR3 region. Its first round ran for around 10 cycles with 32 V and 13 J primers. One entry per CDR3 protein results from TCRdb running MiXCR on the multiplex PCR reads. In the table there are 4,000 to 4,500 distinct CDR3 sequences, 24% of which are singletons. Template material for each sample was about 560 ng of bulk tumor genomic DNA. In surgery, several biopsies were collected from each primary tumor at widely spaced sites. Curative surgery was undertaken by patients, who had untreated, newly diagnosed non-small cell lung cancer. Sequencing used lung tumor tissue. The receptor source for this set is a man in his fifties or sixties with non-small cell lung cancer.

For this clonotype: The CDR3 end shows no conserved phenylalanine or tryptophan, and so a read error is likely. Here the CDR3 reads CSSSDGSQPQHL. As DNA, the CDR3 is TGCTCCAGCAGTGATGGGTCGCAGCCCCAGCATCTT. The rearrangement uses TRBV10-1 and TRBJ1-5, with D hard to call. The CDR3 totals 12 residues. Per germline, CDR1 WNHNN and CDR2 SYGVQD (reference sequence).

A single count supports this clonotype. The junction departs from germline at one end; a sequencing error may be responsible. The chain has TRBV6-2 or TRBV6-3 and TRBJ1-6; D gene uncertain. Germline CDR1 MNHEY, CDR2 SVGEGT. The CDR3 covers 14 residues. In DNA, the CDR3 is TGTGCCAGCAGTGGAGAGGCGGATCATTCAGCCCTCCACTTT. It is translated as CASSGEADHSALHF.

This clonotype was picked up one time. At one end the junction does not follow the germline gene, possibly because of a read error. V usage is TRBV7-6 and J usage is TRBJ2-1; D possibly corresponds to TRBD2 (5 bases). Germline V gene sequence: CDR1 SGHVS, CDR2 FNYEAQ. The CDR3 totals 16 residues. The chain's CDR3 is CASSLAQAWGYNEQFF. The CDR3 DNA reads as TGTGCCAGCAGTTTAGCGCAAGCGTGGGGCTACAATGAGCAGTTCTTC.

To note about this clonotype: This could be a read error, since a much larger clone is one nucleotide away. The chain couples TRBV20-1 to TRBJ2-1; weak D call: TRBD2 (5 bases). Germline V lookup: CDR1 DFQATT, CDR2 SNEGSKA (reference sequence). This CDR3 comprises 16 residues. V was shortened by 0 bases and J by 0 bases, with 12 bases between the two germline ends. CDR3 coding DNA: TGCAGTGCTAGAGATCGGGGTGGTACCTCCTACAATGAGCAGTTCTTC. Encoded protein: CSARDRGGTSYNEQFF.

A word on this clonotype: One junction end does not reproduce the germline sequence, and a read error may be involved. The rearrangement links TRBV7-8 to TRBJ2-1; 11 bases agree with TRBD2. This CDR3 spans 18 amino acids. Germline loops: CDR1 SGHVS, CDR2 FQNEAQ. In DNA form, the CDR3 reads TGTGCCAGCAGCCTCCCCTCACTAGCGGGGGACCTCTACAATGAGCTGTTCTTC. It encodes CASSLPSLAGDLYNELFF. Full variable domain (outside the CDR3, taken from reference TRBV7-8 and TRBJ2-1): GAGVSQSPRYKVAKRGQDVALRCDPISGHVSLFWYQQALGQGPEFLTYFQNEAQLDKSGLPSDRFFAERPEGSVSTLKIQRTQQEDSAVYLCASSLPSLAGDLYNELFFGPGTRLTVL.

Many counts were recorded for this clonotype. The final CDR3 position lacks the conserved phenylalanine or tryptophan, pointing to a likely read error. The chain employs TRBV19 and TRBJ2-5; the D gene is possibly TRBD1 (7 bases). CDR1 is LNHDA and CDR2 is SQIVND in the germline V gene (reference sequence). This CDR3 has 14 amino acids. V lost 4 bases, J lost 5 bases, and 14 bases lay in between. CDR3 nucleotides: TGTGCCAGTAGTACCCAGGGGGGACGGGAGACCCAGTACCTC. As protein: CASSTQGGRETQYL.

Of note for this clonotype: A read error may account for a junction end that differs from germline. The V and J genes are TRBV20-1 and TRBJ1-5, with a possible D match to TRBD1 (5 bases). The CDR3 totals 17 residues. Germline values: CDR1 DFQATT, CDR2 SNEGSKA (reference sequence). The CDR3 loop is CSARDLSEGDSDHPQHF. DNA of the CDR3: TGCAGTGCTAGAGATCTGTCGGAAGGGGATAGCGATCATCCCCAGCATTTT.

Note on this clonotype: Germline and junction disagree at one end, which may indicate a read error. V gene TRBV5-8 combines with J gene TRBJ2-1, with D possibly being TRBD2 (6 bases). CDR3 length: 12 amino acids. Germline CDR1 and CDR2: SGHTS and YDEGEE. CDR3 amino acids: CSSSLDYAEQFF. CDR3 coding DNA: TGTTCCAGCAGCTTGGACTACGCGGAGCAGTTCTTC. The entire variable domain, with the rest obtained from reference TRBV5-8 and TRBJ2-1, is as follows: EAGVTQSPTHLIKTRGQQATLRCSPISGHTSVYWYQQALGLGLQFLLWYDEGEERNRGNFPPRFSGRQFPNYSSELNVNALELEDSALYLCSSSLDYAEQFFGPGTRLTVL.

By sample fraction, this clonotype is medium-sized. The gene calls are TRBV19 and TRBJ1-1; D is unclear. CDR3 length: 13 residues. CDR1 LNHDA and CDR2 SQIVND come from the germline V gene (reference sequence). The V and J ends lost 4 bases and 1 base respectively, with 7 bases between them. The CDR3 protein is CASSSKKNTEAFF. Written as DNA, the CDR3 is TGTGCCAGTAGTAGTAAGAAGAACACTGAAGCTTTCTTT.

Sample share makes this clonotype medium-sized. The J gene is TRBJ1-4, the V gene TRBV19; D gene ambiguous. Between the trimmed V and J ends, which lost 3 bases and 2 bases, there was a span of 10 bases. Germline CDR1 reads LNHDA; CDR2 reads SQIVND (reference sequence). CDR3 length: 15 residues. This CDR3 reads CASSIGVATNEKLFF. DNA for the CDR3: TGTGCCAGTAGTATCGGAGTGGCGACTAATGAAAAACTGTTTTTT.